The text below deals with one T cell receptor (beta chain). Antigen: not known. The data originate from a study of CD8 T cells in Susac syndrome. With 6 bases clipped from V and 0 bases from J, the junction kept 11 bases outside the gene matches. The CDR3 has 16 residues. The germline V gene encodes CDR1 DFQATT and CDR2 SNEGSKA (reference sequence). Sequencing of TCR beta, carried out with a high-throughput approach, was applied to CD8+ and CD4+ T cells from the blood. The Susac syndrome patients fit the recently defined diagnostic criteria for definite or probable disease. Study findings and constraints: Expansion of Susac CD8+ clones peaked in TEMRA cells and in active patients.

Random hexamers were used to reverse transcribe roughly 0.45 to 1 ug of RNA. A multiplex approach, immunoSEQ multiplex PCR, amplified TCR beta CDR3 across 54 Vbeta and 13 Jbeta. TCRdb called the immunoSEQ multiplex PCR reads again in MiXCR, with one record for every CDR3 protein. The table records 100,000 to 150,000 distinct CDR3 sequences, 90% to 95% of them present only once. The sample comprised CD8+ T cells from PBMCs. The source of this sequence is a human donor with Susac syndrome. J is TRBJ1-5 and V is TRBV20-1; 7 bases align to TRBD1. The CDR3 bases are TGCAGTGCAGAGGGGGACAGTCATTATAGCAATCAGCCCCAGCATTTT. Translated: CSAEGDSHYSNQPQHF.